These T cell receptor beta chains were read from a single sample in a study of radiotherapy plus CTLA-4 blockade in lung cancer. Produced via immunoSEQ multiplex PCR; TCRdb's table is partial and in-frame only. The sample carries tens of thousands of clones, 70% to 80% recorded once. This sample comprised peripheral blood, obtained from a patient treated with radiotherapy plus ipilimumab. All receptors derive from a human donor with non-small cell lung cancer who had a complete response to radiotherapy plus ipilimumab. The CDR3 runs from the conserved cysteine through the conserved F or W. The D gene is left open where the match is weak. Clone size is not always given. Where it is, it says once, few, many or a class for expanded clones.

TRBJ1-4,16,TRBV5-1,NA,TRBD1,TGCGCCAGCAGCTTGGTGAGGGGGCGTTCGGAAGAAAAACTGTTTTTT,CASSLVRGRSEEKLFF
TRBJ1-2,14,TRBV5-1,NA,NA,TGCGCCAGCAGCTTGGCCGGCAGGGAGGATGGCTACACCTTC,CASSLAGREDGYTF
TRBJ1-2,11,TRBV9,NA,TRBD1,TGTGCCAGCAGCGTAGCGGACAGGGCCACCTTC,CASSVADRATF
TRBJ2-3,14,TRBV30,NA,NA,TGTGCCGTGCGGGGGCTGACTAGCACAGATACGCAGTATTTT,CAVRGLTSTDTQYF
TRBJ2-6,21,TRBV27,NA,TRBD2,TGTGCCAGCAGTTTATGGGGTGGCTGGCGGGAGAGGGTCTCTGGGGCCAACGTCCTGACTTTC,CASSLWGGWRERVSGANVLTF
TRBJ1-5,15,TRBV19,NA,TRBD1,TGTGCCAGTAGTCCCGGGACAGGACTCAATCAGCCCCAGCATTTT,CASSPGTGLNQPQHF
TRBJ1-4,14,TRBV5-1,NA,TRBD1,TGCGCCAGCGGCGGACAGGGCAAAGGGGAAAAACTGTTTTTT,CASGGQGKGEKLFF
TRBJ2-1,14,TRBV10-1,NA,TRBD1,TGCGCCAGCAGTGAAGGGACAGCCTGGAATGAGCAGTTCTTC,CASSEGTAWNEQFF
TRBJ1-1,13,TRBV5-1,NA,TRBD1,TGCGCCAGCAGCTTCGGACAGGGCACTGAAGCTTTCTTT,CASSFGQGTEAFF
TRBJ1-5,17,TRBV18,NA,NA,TGTGCCAGCTCACCGGGACTGACAGCAAATAGCAATCAGCCCCAGCATTTT,CASSPGLTANSNQPQHF
TRBJ1-2,14,TRBV5-1,NA,TRBD1,TGCGCCAGCAGCGGACAGGGAGCTGGTGAGGGCTACACCTTC,CASSGQGAGEGYTF
TRBJ2-1,19,TRBV6-1,NA,NA,TGTGCCAGCAGTGAAGCGGGCATAGGGGGTAGGGTTTCCTACAATGAGCAGTTCTTC,CASSEAGIGGRVSYNEQFF
TRBJ2-6,18,TRBV5-1,NA,NA,TGCGCCAGCAGCTTGGAAGCAGGGGCCATCCCTGGGGCCAACGTCCTGACTTTC,CASSLEAGAIPGANVLTF
TRBJ2-3,15,TRBV13,NA,NA,TGTGCCAGCAGCTCCCTCCAGGTCAGGGCAGATACGCAGTATTTT,CASSSLQVRADTQYF
TRBJ1-4,13,TRBV30,NA,TRBD1,TGTGCCTGGGACAGGGAGTCTAATGAAAAACTGTTTTTT,CAWDRESNEKLFF
TRBJ1-1,14,TRBV27,NA,NA,TGTGCCAGCAAACAGTTCTTGGTGAACACTGAAGCTTTCTTT,CASKQFLVNTEAFF
TRBJ1-1,15,TRBV2,NA,NA,TGTGCCAGCAGTGAACGCCAGGCCATGAACACTGAAGCTTTCTTT,CASSERQAMNTEAFF
TRBJ2-7,15,TRBV18,NA,TRBD1,TGTGCCAGCTCAGTTAAACAGGGGAGCTCCTACGAGCAGTACTTC,CASSVKQGSSYEQYF
TRBJ1-3,17,TRBV29-1,NA,TRBD1,TGCAGCGTTGAACTCCATCCGGGACAGGGGTCAGGAAACACCATATATTTT,CSVELHPGQGSGNTIYF
TRBJ1-2,16,TRBV9,NA,NA,TGTGCCAGCAGCGCCGAGACCCTGACGGGGTACTATGGCTACACCTTC,CASSAETLTGYYGYTF
TRBJ1-5,14,TRBV7-8,NA,NA,TGTGCCAGCAGCTTAGGACAGGTTAATCAGCCCCAGCATTTT,CASSLGQVNQPQHF
TRBJ1-1,15,TRBV18,NA,TRBD1,TGTGCCAGCTCACTCGGGACAGGGGGAGACACTGAAGCTTTCTTT,CASSLGTGGDTEAFF
TRBJ1-2,14,TRBV25-1,NA,TRBD1,TGTGCCAGCTCCTCTAGTGGGACAGGGAATGGCTACACCTTC,CASSSSGTGNGYTF
TRBJ2-7,16,TRBV4-3,NA,NA,TGCGCCAGCAGCCAAGTTGGGGCTCTTCCTTCCTACGAGCAGTACTTC,CASSQVGALPSYEQYF
TRBJ2-5,13,TRBV9,NA,NA,TGTGCCAGCAGCGTAGGCAGGTGGGAGACCCAGTACTTC,CASSVGRWETQYF
TRBJ2-7,15,TRBV9,NA,TRBD2,TGTGCCAGCAGCCGGGAGGGGGGTGGGTCCTACGAGCAGTACTTC,CASSREGGGSYEQYF
TRBJ2-5,13,TRBV10-3,NA,TRBD1,TGTGCCACCAGAGGGACAGAGGGAGAGACCCAGTACTTC,CATRGTEGETQYF
TRBJ1-3,15,TRBV5-1,once,TRBD1,TGCGCCAGCAGGAGTGAACAGGGGTCTGGAAACACCATATATTTT,CASRSEQGSGNTIYF